Sequencing of this T cell receptor beta chain was carried out in a study of blood T cell repertoires in COVID-19. TCRdb's copy holds only in-frame clones and misses some; the assay was immunoSEQ multiplex PCR. The table shows fewer than 200,000 clones, with 86% occurring only once. Trimming removed 1 base from V and 5 bases from J; junction bases left unmatched: 3. CDR3 length equals 14 residues. The germline gives CDR1 LGHDT, CDR2 YNNKEL (reference sequence). The chain has TRBV3-1 (or the pseudogene TRBV3-2) and TRBJ1-1, with 8 positions matching TRBD1. Sample: peripheral blood. The sequence was obtained from a man aged 65-85 years with active or convalescent COVID-19. The CDR3 nucleotides are TGTGCCAGCAGCCAAGCCCAGGGGGCGACTGAAGCTTTCTTT. It codes for CASSQAQGATEAFF.